This T cell receptor beta chain was sequenced during a study of blood T cell repertoires in COVID-19. Study details: Both acute and convalescent COVID-19 samples were obtained from the United States, Italy and Spain. Sources were T cells, B-cell-depleted T cells, or PBMCs; the material itself was cDNA or gDNA.

Germline V gene sequence: CDR1 SGHRS, CDR2 YFSETQ. Losses at the gene ends were 0 bases for V and 2 bases for J; bases not matched to a gene: 4. CDR3 size: 15 residues. Authors' analysis steps: Quantification of nucleated cells was approximated via reference gene primer amplification. Using immunoSEQ multiplex PCR, the repertoire was profiled, and TCRdb retains in-frame clones only, with some absent. V and J calls and clone size are copied from that table; D and trimming were computed from the DNA. The table shows over 60,000 clones, with about four fifths occurring only once. The rearrangement uses TRBV5-1 and TRBJ2-7, with 8 bases that match TRBD1. Input material: peripheral blood. This receptor was obtained from a human donor in a cohort sampled during active COVID-19. CDR3 sequence (DNA): TGCGCCAGCAGCTTGGCCTCGGGACAGGCCTACGAGCAGTACTTC. Its translation is CASSLASGQAYEQYF.